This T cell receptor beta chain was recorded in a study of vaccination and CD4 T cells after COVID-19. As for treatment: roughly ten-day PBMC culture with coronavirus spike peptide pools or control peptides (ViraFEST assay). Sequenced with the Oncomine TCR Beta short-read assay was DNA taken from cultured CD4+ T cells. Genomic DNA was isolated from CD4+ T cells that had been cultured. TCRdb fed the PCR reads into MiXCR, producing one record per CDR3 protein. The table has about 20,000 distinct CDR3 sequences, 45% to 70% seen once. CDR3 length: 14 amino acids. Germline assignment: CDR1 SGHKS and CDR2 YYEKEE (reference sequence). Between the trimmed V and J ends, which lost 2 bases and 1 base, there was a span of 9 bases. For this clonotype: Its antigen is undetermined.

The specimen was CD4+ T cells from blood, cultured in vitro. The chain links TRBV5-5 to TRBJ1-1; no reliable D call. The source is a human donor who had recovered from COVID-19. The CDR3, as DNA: TGTGCCAGCAGCTTAATGGAGGGGAACACTGAAGCTTTCTTT. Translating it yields CASSLMEGNTEAFF. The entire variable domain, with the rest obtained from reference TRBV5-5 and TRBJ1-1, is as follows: DAGVTQSPTHLIKTRGQQVTLRCSPISGHKSVSWYQQVLGQGPQFIFQYYEKEERGRGNFPDRFSARQFPNYSSELNVNALLLGDSALYLCASSLMEGNTEAFFGQGTRLTVV.